The clone carrying this T cell receptor beta chain was observed a handful of times. Its cognate antigen is unknown. The CDR3 runs to 13 residues. Germline V gene data show CDR1 as GTSNPN and CDR2 as SVGIG (reference sequence). Trimming pared 0 bases from V and 2 bases from J, leaving 7 bases between. One entry per CDR3 protein, called by TCRdb with MiXCR from the 5' RACE reads. The sample consists of approximately 480,000 distinct CDR3 sequences, 15% to 20% of them appearing once. The data are from a study of T-cell memory formation after mild COVID-19. General study results and limits: Clones shrinking between day 15 and 85 showed a balanced CD4/CD8 split, and those that grew later tilted toward CD4+.

Sequencing input: PBMCs or a T cell subset sorted from them (not recorded which). The rearrangement uses TRBV30 and TRBJ1-2, with D perhaps matching TRBD1 (5 bases). The receptor was isolated from an adult woman who had mild COVID-19 (a few samples of this study predate the infection). Cell type and time point are not known. The CDR3 loop is CAWSVSGNYGYTF. CDR3 DNA sequence: TGTGCCTGGAGTGTGTCAGGGAACTATGGCTACACCTTC.